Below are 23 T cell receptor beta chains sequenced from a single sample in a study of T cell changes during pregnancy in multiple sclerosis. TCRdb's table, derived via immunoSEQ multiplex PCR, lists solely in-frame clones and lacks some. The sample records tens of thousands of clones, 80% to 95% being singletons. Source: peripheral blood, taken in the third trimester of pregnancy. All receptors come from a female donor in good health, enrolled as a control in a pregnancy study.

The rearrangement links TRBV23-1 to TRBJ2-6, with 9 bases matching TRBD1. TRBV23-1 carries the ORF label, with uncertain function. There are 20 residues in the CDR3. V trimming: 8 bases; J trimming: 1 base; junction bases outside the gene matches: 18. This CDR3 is CASGLLTRDRAPSGANVLTF. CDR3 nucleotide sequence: TGCGCCAGCGGACTCCTGACCCGGGACAGGGCCCCGTCTGGGGCCAACGTCCTGACTTTC.

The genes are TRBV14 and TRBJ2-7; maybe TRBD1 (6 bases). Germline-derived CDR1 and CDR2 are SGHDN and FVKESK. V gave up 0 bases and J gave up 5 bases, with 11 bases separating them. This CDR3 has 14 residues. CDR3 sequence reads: CASSQEYEGDEQYF. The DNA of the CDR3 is TGTGCCAGCAGCCAAGAGTACGAGGGGGACGAGCAGTACTTC.

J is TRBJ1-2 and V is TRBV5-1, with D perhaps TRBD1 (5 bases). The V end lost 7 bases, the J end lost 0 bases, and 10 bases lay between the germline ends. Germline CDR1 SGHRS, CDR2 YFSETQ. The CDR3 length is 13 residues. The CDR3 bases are TGCGCCAGCCGGGGGGACCCTAACTATGGCTACACCTTC. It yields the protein CASRGDPNYGYTF.

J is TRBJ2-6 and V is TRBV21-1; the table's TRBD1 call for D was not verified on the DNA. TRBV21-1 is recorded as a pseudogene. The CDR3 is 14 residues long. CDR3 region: CALQGPSGANVLTF. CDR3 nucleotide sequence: TGTGCCTTACAGGGTCCCTCTGGGGCCAACGTCCTGACTTTC.

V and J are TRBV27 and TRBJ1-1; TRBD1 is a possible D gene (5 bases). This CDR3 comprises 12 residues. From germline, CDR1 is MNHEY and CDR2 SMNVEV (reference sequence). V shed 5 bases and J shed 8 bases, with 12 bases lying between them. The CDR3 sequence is CASSPRGLEAFF. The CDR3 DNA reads TGTGCCAGCAGTCCCCGGGGGTTGGAAGCTTTCTTT.

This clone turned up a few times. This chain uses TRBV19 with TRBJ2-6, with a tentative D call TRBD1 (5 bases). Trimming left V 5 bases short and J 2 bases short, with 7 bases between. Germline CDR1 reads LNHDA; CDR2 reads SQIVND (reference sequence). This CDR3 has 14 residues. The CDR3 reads CASSEQAGANVLTF. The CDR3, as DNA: TGTGCCAGTAGTGAACAGGCTGGGGCCAACGTCCTGACTTTC.

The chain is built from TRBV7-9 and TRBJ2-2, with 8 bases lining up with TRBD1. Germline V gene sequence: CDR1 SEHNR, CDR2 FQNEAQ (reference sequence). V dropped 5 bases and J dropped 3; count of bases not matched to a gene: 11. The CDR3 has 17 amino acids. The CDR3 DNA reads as TGTGCCAGCAGCCCGTTGGCAGGGGGCAGGGACACCGGGGAGCTGTTTTTT. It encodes CASSPLAGGRDTGELFF.

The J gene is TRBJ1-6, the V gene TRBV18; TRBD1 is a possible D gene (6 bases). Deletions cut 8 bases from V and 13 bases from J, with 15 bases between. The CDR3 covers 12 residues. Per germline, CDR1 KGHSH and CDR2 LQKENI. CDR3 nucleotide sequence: TGTGCCAGCCGGACAGCTCGCAGCCCCCTCCACTTT. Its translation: CASRTARSPLHF.

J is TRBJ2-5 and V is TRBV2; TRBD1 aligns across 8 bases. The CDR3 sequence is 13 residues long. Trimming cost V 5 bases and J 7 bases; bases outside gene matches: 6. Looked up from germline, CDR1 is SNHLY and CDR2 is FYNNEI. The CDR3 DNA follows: TGTGCCAGCAGTTATCAGGGGGCCGGGACCCAGTACTTC. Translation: CASSYQGAGTQYF.

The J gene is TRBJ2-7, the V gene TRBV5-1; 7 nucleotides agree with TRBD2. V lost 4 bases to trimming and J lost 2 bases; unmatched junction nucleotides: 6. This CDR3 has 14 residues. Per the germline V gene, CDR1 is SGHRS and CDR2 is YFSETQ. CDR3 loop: CASSLRGVAYEQYF. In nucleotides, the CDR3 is TGCGCCAGCAGCCTCCGGGGGGTGGCCTACGAGCAGTACTTC. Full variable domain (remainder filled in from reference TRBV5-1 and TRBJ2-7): KAGVTQTPRYLIKTRGQQVTLSCSPISGHRSVSWYQQTPGQGLQFLFEYFSETQRNKGNFPGRFSGRQFSNSRSEMNVSTLELGDSALYLCASSLRGVAYEQYFGPGTRLTVT.

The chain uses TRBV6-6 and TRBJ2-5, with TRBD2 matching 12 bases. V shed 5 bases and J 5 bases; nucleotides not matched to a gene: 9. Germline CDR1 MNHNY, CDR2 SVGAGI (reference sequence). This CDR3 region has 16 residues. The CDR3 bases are TGTGCCAGCAGTAACTGGGGGCTAGCGGGGGGGGAGACCCAGTACTTC. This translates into CASSNWGLAGGETQYF.

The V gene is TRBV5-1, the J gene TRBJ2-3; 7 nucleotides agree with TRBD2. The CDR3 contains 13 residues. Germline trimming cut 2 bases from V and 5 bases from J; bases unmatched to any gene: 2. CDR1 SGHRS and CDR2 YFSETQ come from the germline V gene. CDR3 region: CASSFPGGDTQYF. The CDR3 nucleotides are TGCGCCAGCAGCTTCCCGGGGGGAGATACGCAGTATTTT. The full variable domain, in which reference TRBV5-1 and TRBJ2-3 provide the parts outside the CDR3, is KAGVTQTPRYLIKTRGQQVTLSCSPISGHRSVSWYQQTPGQGLQFLFEYFSETQRNKGNFPGRFSGRQFSNSRSEMNVSTLELGDSALYLCASSFPGGDTQYFGPGTRLTVL.

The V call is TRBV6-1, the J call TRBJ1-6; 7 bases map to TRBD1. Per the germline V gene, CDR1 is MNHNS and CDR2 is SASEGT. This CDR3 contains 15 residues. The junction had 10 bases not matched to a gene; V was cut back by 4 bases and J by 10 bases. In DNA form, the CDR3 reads TGTGCCAGCAGTGGGAACAGGGGAGTAGGATCACCCCTCCACTTT. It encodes CASSGNRGVGSPLHF.

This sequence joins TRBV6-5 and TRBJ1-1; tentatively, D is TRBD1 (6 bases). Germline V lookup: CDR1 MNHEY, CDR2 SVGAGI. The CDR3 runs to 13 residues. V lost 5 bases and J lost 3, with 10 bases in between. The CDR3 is CASSVDRHTEAFF. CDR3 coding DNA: TGTGCCAGCAGTGTAGACAGGCACACTGAAGCTTTCTTT.

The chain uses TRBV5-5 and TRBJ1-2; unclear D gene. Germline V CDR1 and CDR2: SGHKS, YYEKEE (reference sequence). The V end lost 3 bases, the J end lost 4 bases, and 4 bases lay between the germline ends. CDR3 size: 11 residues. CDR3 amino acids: CASSSLYGYTF. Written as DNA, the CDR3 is TGTGCCAGCAGCTCCCTCTATGGCTACACCTTC.

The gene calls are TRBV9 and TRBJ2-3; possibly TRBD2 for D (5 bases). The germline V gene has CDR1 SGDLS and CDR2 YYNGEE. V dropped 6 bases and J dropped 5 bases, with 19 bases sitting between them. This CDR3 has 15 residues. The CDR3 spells CASTEEGRSIDTQYF. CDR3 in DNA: TGTGCCAGCACCGAAGAGGGCCGCTCCATAGATACGCAGTATTTT.

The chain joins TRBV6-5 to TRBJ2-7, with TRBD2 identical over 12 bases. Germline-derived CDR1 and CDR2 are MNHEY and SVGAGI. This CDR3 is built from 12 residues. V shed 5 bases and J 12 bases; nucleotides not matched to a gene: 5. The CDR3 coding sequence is TGTGCCAGCAGTCCCGGGACTAGCGGGCCGTACTTC. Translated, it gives CASSPGTSGPYF.

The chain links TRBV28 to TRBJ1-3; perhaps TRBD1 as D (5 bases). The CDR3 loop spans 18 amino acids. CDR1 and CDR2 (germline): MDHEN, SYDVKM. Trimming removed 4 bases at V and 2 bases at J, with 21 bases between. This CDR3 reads CASSSLSWEGSTGNTIYF. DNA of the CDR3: TGTGCCAGCAGTTCCCTCTCGTGGGAGGGGAGTACTGGAAACACCATATATTTT.

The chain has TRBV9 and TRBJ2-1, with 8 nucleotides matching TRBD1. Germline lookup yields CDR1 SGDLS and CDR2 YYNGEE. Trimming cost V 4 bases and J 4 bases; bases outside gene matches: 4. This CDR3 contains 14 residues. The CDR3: CASSRQGSYNEQFF. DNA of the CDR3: TGTGCCAGCAGCAGACAGGGGTCTTACAATGAGCAGTTCTTC.

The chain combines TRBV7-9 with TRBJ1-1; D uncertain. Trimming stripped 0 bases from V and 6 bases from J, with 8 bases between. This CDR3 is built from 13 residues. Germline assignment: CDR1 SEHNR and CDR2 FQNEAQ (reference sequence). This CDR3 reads CASSLAPGAEAFF. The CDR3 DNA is TGTGCCAGCAGCTTAGCCCCAGGCGCTGAAGCTTTCTTT.

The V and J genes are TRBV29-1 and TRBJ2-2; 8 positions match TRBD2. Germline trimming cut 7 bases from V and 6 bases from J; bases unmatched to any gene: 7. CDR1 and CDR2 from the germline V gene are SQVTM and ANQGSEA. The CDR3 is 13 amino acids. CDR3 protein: CSAQREFAGELFF. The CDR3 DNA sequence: TGCAGCGCACAGCGGGAGTTTGCCGGGGAGCTGTTTTTT.

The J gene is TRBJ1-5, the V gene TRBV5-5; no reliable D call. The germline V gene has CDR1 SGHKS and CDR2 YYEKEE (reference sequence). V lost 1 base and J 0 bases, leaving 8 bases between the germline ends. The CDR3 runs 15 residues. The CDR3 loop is CASSLRDYSNQPQHF. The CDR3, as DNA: TGTGCCAGCAGCTTGAGAGATTATAGCAATCAGCCCCAGCATTTT.

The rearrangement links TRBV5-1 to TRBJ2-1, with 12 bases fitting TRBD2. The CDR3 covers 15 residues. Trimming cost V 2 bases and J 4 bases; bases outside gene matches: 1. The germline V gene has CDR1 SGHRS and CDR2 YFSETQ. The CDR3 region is CASSLTSGGYNEQFF. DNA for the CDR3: TGCGCCAGCAGCTTAACTAGCGGGGGGTACAATGAGCAGTTCTTC.